These T cell receptor beta chains were read from a single sample in a study of shared clonotypes between healthy human individuals. Libraries were prepared by immunoSEQ multiplex PCR; TCRdb keeps only in-frame clonotypes and omits some of them. Found here are 2 million to 2.5 million clones, approximately 95% of them singletons; the top ten hold about 0.39%. The sample comprised naive CD4+ T cells from PBMCs. The receptor set was obtained from a man younger than 35 in good health. Some clones in this sample may be carry-over from other donors' samples. Each CDR3 is given with its conserved first and last residue. A D gene is named only where the DNA matches it firmly. Expanded clones get a size class; other rows say once, few or many, or leave the size out.

>TRBD1|15|TRBJ2-3|TRBV4-3|NA
CASSQRTGSSDTQYF
TGCGCCAGCAGCCAGAGGACAGGGAGCTCAGATACGCAGTATTTT
>NA|14|TRBJ1-5|TRBV4-1|NA
CASSQVWSNQPQHF
TGCGCCAGCAGCCAAGTTTGGTCGAATCAGCCCCAGCATTTT
>NA|14|TRBJ2-5|TRBV11-3|NA
CASSLEGGEETQYF
TGTGCCAGCAGCTTAGAAGGAGGGGAAGAGACCCAGTACTTC
>NA|14|TRBJ1-5|TRBV2|NA
CASSGALTYQPQHF
TGTGCCAGCAGTGGGGCCCTAACTTATCAGCCCCAGCATTTT
>TRBD1|13|TRBJ1-2|TRBV28|once
CASSLQGEYGYTF
TGTGCCAGCAGTTTGCAGGGGGAGTATGGCTACACCTTC
>NA|15|TRBJ2-7|TRBV4-1|NA
CASSQDDPSLSEQYF
TGCGCCAGCAGCCAAGATGATCCTAGTCTCAGCGAGCAGTACTTC
>NA|12|TRBJ1-2|TRBV28|NA
CASSLADRPIYF
TGTGCCAGCAGTCTGGCGGACAGACCGATCTACTTC
>NA|12|TRBJ2-1|TRBV5-1|NA
CASSLPSSEQFF
TGCGCCAGCAGCCTCCCCAGTTCAGAGCAGTTCTTC
>NA|10|TRBJ2-7|TRBV10-1|NA
CASPRSRMYF
TGCGCCAGCCCACGGTCCAGAATGTACTTC
>TRBD2|16|TRBJ2-7|TRBV4-2|once
CASSQGVAGAPSEQYF
TGTGCCAGCAGCCAAGGGGTGGCGGGAGCCCCCAGCGAGCAGTACTTC
>NA|14|TRBJ1-1|TRBV6-1|few
CASSGLVLNTEAFF
TGTGCCAGCAGTGGCCTGGTTTTGAACACTGAAGCTTTCTTT
>TRBD1|16|TRBJ1-2|TRBV28|NA
CASSLLRDRGLHGYTF
TGTGCCAGCAGTTTATTAAGGGACAGGGGGCTCCATGGCTACACCTTC
>NA|16|TRBJ1-3|TRBV6-1|NA
CASSDARGASGNTIYF
TGTGCCAGCAGTGACGCTAGGGGGGCCTCTGGAAACACCATATATTTT
>NA|13|TRBJ1-2|TRBV5-1|once
CASSADGINGYTF
TGCGCCAGCAGCGCGGACGGAATTAATGGCTACACCTTC
>TRBD1|13|TRBJ1-4|TRBV19|NA
CASRVQGNEKLFF
TGTGCCAGTAGGGTACAGGGGAATGAAAAACTGTTTTTT
>NA|14|TRBJ2-3|TRBV7-9|NA
CASSFTRSTDTQYF
TGTGCCAGCAGCTTCACTAGGAGCACAGATACGCAGTATTTT
>NA|18|TRBJ2-7|TRBV4-3|NA
CASSQGGGTMREPYEQYF
TGCGCCAGCAGCCAAGGTGGGGGCACGATGCGGGAGCCCTACGAGCAGTACTTC
>NA|12|TRBJ1-1|TRBV28|NA
CAFRGPLGPAFF
TGTGCCTTCCGGGGTCCCCTGGGTCCTGCTTTCTTT
>NA|13|TRBJ2-5|TRBV6-1|NA
CASSREIQETQYF
TGTGCCAGCAGTCGGGAAATCCAAGAGACCCAGTACTTC
>NA|13|TRBJ2-5|TRBV6-1|once
CASSEVPEETQYF
TGTGCCAGCAGTGAAGTTCCGGAGGAGACCCAGTACTTC
>TRBD1|14|TRBJ2-7|TRBV30|NA
CAWSRGQGFYEQYF
TGTGCCTGGAGTAGGGGACAGGGGTTCTACGAGCAGTACTTC
>TRBD1|16|TRBJ2-1|TRBV7-9|NA
CASRQDRTGPYNEQFF
TGTGCCAGCAGACAAGACAGGACAGGACCCTACAATGAGCAGTTCTTC